This T cell receptor (beta chain) was sequenced during a study of cytomegalovirus exposure and HLA in healthy donors. This clone was observed a few times. Its antigen remains unknown. Study-wide points: In an earlier analysis, in approximately 630 donors, most V segments appeared productive either ~90% or ~30% of the time. Later analysis identified several of the most significant clusters that appeared linked to common viral pathogens.

The germline V gene has CDR1 LGHNA and CDR2 YSLEER. The V and J ends lost 3 bases and 10 bases respectively, with 13 bases between them. CDR3 length: 13 residues. PCR amplification relied on 60 Vbeta primers (plus 13 Jbeta primers). TCRdb's copy holds only in-frame clones and misses some; the assay was immunoSEQ multiplex PCR. The table lists about 160,000 clones, around 60% of them singletons. The sequenced material came from PBMCs. The sequence was obtained from a woman in her fifties or sixties in good health and CMV-seropositive. The chain is built from TRBV4-3 and TRBJ2-1; a weak D match, TRBD1 (6 bases). The CDR3 reads CASSQNTGYEQFF. Written as DNA, the CDR3 is TGCGCCAGCAGCCAGAATACAGGGTACGAGCAGTTCTTC.